A selection of T cell receptor beta chains follows, all from one sample in a study of shared clonotypes between healthy human individuals. Sequencing used immunoSEQ multiplex PCR; TCRdb keeps in-frame clones, though not all of them. The data hold roughly 2.1 million clones, with approximately 94% observed a single time. Material: naive CD8+ T cells from PBMCs. The source of these receptors is a man between 18 and 29 years old in good health. Some clones in this sample may be carry-over from other donors' samples. The CDR3 runs from the conserved cysteine through the conserved F or W. A D gene is named only where the DNA matches it firmly. For some rows the clone size is stated as once, few or many, or as a class when expanded; others skip it.

abundance,d_gene,v_gene,j_gene,CDR3aa,CDR3nt
few,-,TRBV18,TRBJ2-5,CASARRESGYQETQYF,TGTGCCAGCGCCCGACGGGAGTCGGGATACCAAGAGACCCAGTACTTC
-,-,TRBV10-2,TRBJ2-7,CASLSGVAYEQHF,TGCGCCAGCCTGTCGGGAGTCGCCTACGAGCAGCACTTC
-,-,TRBV13,TRBJ2-4,CASSSQGPKNIQYF,TGTGCCAGCAGCTCACAGGGCCCCAAAAACATTCAGTACTTC
once,-,TRBV6-1,TRBJ2-7,CASSLGQFYEQYF,TGTGCCAGCAGCTTAGGACAGTTCTACGAGCAGTACTTC
once,-,TRBV28,TRBJ2-7,CASSSLMEGEGYEQYF,TGTGCCAGCAGTTCCTTAATGGAGGGGGAGGGCTACGAGCAGTACTTC
-,TRBD2,TRBV7-3,TRBJ2-3,CASSVLAGDTQYF,TGTGCCAGCAGCGTACTAGCGGGAGATACGCAGTATTTT
-,TRBD2,TRBV29-1,TRBJ2-7,CSVSPGLAQEQYF,TGCAGCGTTTCCCCGGGACTAGCCCAAGAGCAGTACTTC
-,-,TRBV27,TRBJ2-6,CASSQRQLTGANVLTF,TGTGCCAGCAGTCAACGGCAGCTAACTGGGGCCAACGTCCTGACTTTC
once,-,TRBV18,TRBJ2-6,CASSPTDHSGANVLTF,TGTGCCAGCTCACCCACCGACCACTCTGGGGCCAACGTCCTGACTTTC
few,-,TRBV28,TRBJ1-1,CASSFNPNTEAFF,TGTGCCAGCAGTTTTAACCCGAACACTGAAGCTTTCTTT
-,TRBD1,TRBV7-9,TRBJ2-7,CASSLIQGAVGEQYF,TGTGCCAGCAGCTTAATACAGGGGGCTGTTGGAGAGCAGTACTTC
-,-,TRBV7-9,TRBJ1-2,CASSPPSHYGYTF,TGTGCCAGCAGCCCCCCAAGCCACTATGGCTACACCTTC
-,-,TRBV6-5,TRBJ2-3,CASSYSSRASTDTQYF,TGTGCCAGCAGTTACTCTTCTAGGGCAAGCACAGATACGCAGTATTTT
-,-,TRBV7-8,TRBJ1-2,CASSLLRGANYGYTF,TGTGCCAGCAGCTTACTTCGAGGGGCCAACTATGGCTACACCTTC
-,-,TRBV19,TRBJ2-7,CASSIWQGGHEQYF,TGTGCCAGTAGTATCTGGCAGGGGGGCCACGAGCAGTACTTC
-,-,TRBV27,TRBJ2-4,CASSFLGGLAKNIQYF,TGTGCCAGCAGTTTCCTTGGCGGTCTAGCCAAAAACATTCAGTACTTC
few,-,TRBV19,TRBJ2-1,CASTSSYEQFF,TGTGCCAGTACTTCTAGCTATGAGCAGTTCTTC
-,-,TRBV19,TRBJ2-7,CASSDMGDNPYEQYF,TGTGCCAGTAGCGACATGGGGGACAATCCCTACGAGCAGTACTTC
-,-,TRBV6-6,TRBJ2-2,CASSYFRLVNTGELFF,TGTGCCAGCAGTTACTTTAGACTCGTGAACACCGGGGAGCTGTTTTTT
-,-,TRBV6-5,TRBJ2-7,CASSSSIYEQYF,TGTGCCAGCAGTTCTTCTATCTACGAGCAGTACTTC
-,TRBD1,TRBV28,TRBJ1-1,CASAQGVTEAFF,TGTGCCAGCGCACAGGGGGTCACTGAAGCTTTCTTT
-,TRBD1,TRBV28,TRBJ2-1,CASSTPVEGAKYNEQFF,TGTGCCAGCAGTACACCCGTCGAGGGGGCGAAGTACAATGAGCAGTTCTTC